Shown below are 12 T cell receptor beta chains from a single sample sequenced in a study of blood T cell repertoires in COVID-19. TCRdb keeps only in-frame clones here, not all; method: immunoSEQ multiplex PCR. The sample includes roughly 230,000 clones, 70% to 90% of them seen just once. Sequences were obtained from peripheral blood. The receptors here all came from a human donor in a cohort sampled during active COVID-19.

V and J are TRBV4-1 and TRBJ2-2; 10 nucleotides match TRBD1. Germline V gene data show CDR1 as MGHRA and CDR2 as YSYEKL. The CDR3 has 17 amino acids. V lost 8 bases and J lost 6; bases outside the gene matches: 15. CDR3 sequence: CASRNRDRGGGPGELFF. In nucleotides, the CDR3 is TGCGCCAGCCGCAACCGGGACAGGGGAGGAGGGCCCGGGGAGCTGTTTTTT.

The chain links TRBV6-2 or TRBV6-3 to TRBJ2-3, with a weak D call TRBD2 (6 bases). This CDR3 region has 20 residues. Trimming pared 0 bases from V and 4 bases from J, leaving 26 bases between. Germline CDR1 reads MNHEY; CDR2 reads SVGEGT. The CDR3 here is CASSYSRARGTLPGADTQYF. In DNA form, the CDR3 reads TGTGCCAGCAGTTACTCGAGGGCCCGGGGGACCCTCCCTGGGGCAGATACGCAGTATTTT.

The chain joins TRBV27 to TRBJ2-7, with TRBD2 matching 7 bases. V shed 4 bases, J shed 2 bases, and the junction held 5 bases outside the gene matches. The V gene's germline CDR1 is MNHEY and CDR2 SMNVEV (reference sequence). The CDR3 length is 14 residues. The CDR3: CASSSSGPPYEQYF. The CDR3 DNA sequence: TGTGCCAGCAGTTCTAGCGGACCCCCCTACGAGCAGTACTTC.

The rearrangement uses TRBV5-1 and TRBJ1-1; D might be TRBD1 (6 bases). This CDR3 contains 16 residues. Germline values: CDR1 SGHRS, CDR2 YFSETQ. The germline V and J ends were trimmed by 1 base and 1 base, with 14 bases remaining between them. The CDR3 bases are TGCGCCAGCAGCTTGACCTACAGGGACCAGAACACTGAAGCTTTCTTT. Protein sequence: CASSLTYRDQNTEAFF.

This clone turned up a few times. The V gene is TRBV19, the J gene TRBJ1-2, with D unresolved. With 5 bases removed from V and 0 bases from J, the gap between germline ends came to 13 bases. There are 15 residues in the CDR3. Per the germline V gene, CDR1 is LNHDA and CDR2 is SQIVND (reference sequence). In DNA, the CDR3 is TGTGCCAGTAGTCCCGTGACACATGCTAACTATGGCTACACCTTC. Translating it yields CASSPVTHANYGYTF.

The chain combines TRBV4-1 with TRBJ1-2, with D tentatively TRBD1 (5 bases). The ends were cut back, 4 bases at V and 6 bases at J, with 18 bases in the middle. Germline V CDR1 and CDR2: MGHRA, YSYEKL. The CDR3 length is 15 residues. This CDR3 is CASSLELRPRDGYTF. The DNA for the CDR3 is TGCGCCAGCAGCCTTGAACTCCGGCCCAGGGATGGCTACACCTTC.

V gene TRBV19 combines with J gene TRBJ1-4, with D unresolved. V shed 5 bases and J shed 4 bases, with 17 bases lying between them. Germline CDR1 LNHDA, CDR2 SQIVND (reference sequence). This CDR3 region has 16 residues. The CDR3 region has the DNA TGTGCCAGTAGTCGGGTAATGGGTCAAATTAATGAAAAACTGTTTTTT. This translates into CASSRVMGQINEKLFF.

This chain links TRBV15 with TRBJ1-1; 8 bases match TRBD1. Per the germline V gene, CDR1 is LNHNV and CDR2 is YYDKDF (reference sequence). The CDR3 is made up of 13 amino acids. V trimming: 6 bases; J trimming: 4 bases; junction bases outside the gene matches: 4. This CDR3 reads CATRDTGGTEAFF. The CDR3 coding sequence is TGTGCCACCAGGGATACAGGGGGCACTGAAGCTTTCTTT.

The chain combines TRBV3-1 (or the pseudogene TRBV3-2) with TRBJ1-3; the D gene is possibly TRBD1 (5 bases). The CDR3 is made up of 11 amino acids. V lost 8 bases and J 4 bases, leaving 6 bases between the germline ends. Germline V gives CDR1 LGHDT, CDR2 YNNKEL (reference sequence). CDR3 bases: TGTGCCAGCCAGGGAGGAAACACCATATATTTT. It encodes CASQGGNTIYF.

The chain joins TRBV28 to TRBJ2-1, with D maybe TRBD2 (7 bases). Germline CDR1 reads MDHEN; CDR2 reads SYDVKM. The CDR3 has 16 amino acids. V lost 8 bases to trimming and J lost 3 bases, with 20 bases between them. The CDR3 spells CASGGASPHGYNEQFF. CDR3 coding DNA: TGTGCCAGCGGGGGGGCCTCCCCCCATGGCTACAATGAGCAGTTCTTC.

The chain recombines TRBV19 with TRBJ2-1, with D maybe TRBD2 (7 bases). This CDR3 is 13 amino acids long. Germline V gene data show CDR1 as LNHDA and CDR2 as SQIVND (reference sequence). Trimming took 9 bases from V and 6 from J, leaving 15 bases between them. The CDR3 nucleotides are TGTGCCAGGAGGGGGGGGATAGGCAATGAGCAGTTCTTC. Its protein is CARRGGIGNEQFF.

The rearrangement links TRBV28 to TRBJ1-1; D might be TRBD1 (6 bases). The V end lost 5 bases, the J end lost 1 base, and 17 bases lay between the germline ends. Germline CDR1 and CDR2: MDHEN and SYDVKM. The CDR3 is made up of 16 amino acids. The CDR3 sequence is CASSAPAGQPNTEAFF. The DNA for the CDR3 is TGTGCCAGCAGTGCCCCAGCCGGACAGCCGAACACTGAAGCTTTCTTT.